These T cell receptor beta chains were read from a single sample in a study of blood T cell repertoires in COVID-19. TCRdb keeps only in-frame clones here, not all; method: immunoSEQ multiplex PCR. The repertoire consists of 220,000 or so clones, with roughly 84% occurring once and the leading ten covering 3.6%. The sequenced sample was peripheral blood. All receptors derive from a woman over 75 with acute or convalescent COVID-19. Each CDR3 is given with its conserved first and last residue. A D gene is named only where the DNA matches it firmly. Clone size appears in some rows only: once, few, many, or a class for an expanded clone.

TRBJ1-1,NA,TRBV7-9,NA,TGTGCCAGTACCCAGGGGCAATACACTGAAGCTTTCTTT,CASTQGQYTEAFF
TRBJ1-3,NA,TRBV18,NA,TGTGCCAGCTCACAGCAGGAGGTCGTCTCTGGAAACACCATATATTTT,CASSQQEVVSGNTIYF
TRBJ1-1,NA,TRBV5-8,NA,TGTGCCAGCAGCCATAATCAGGGGCGATTGAACACTGAAGCTTTCTTT,CASSHNQGRLNTEAFF
TRBJ2-1,TRBD1,TRBV19,NA,TGTGCCAGTAAGAAAGGGCGACAGGGAGACAATGAGCAGTTCTTC,CASKKGRQGDNEQFF
TRBJ1-1,NA,TRBV11-2,NA,TGTGCCAGCAGCGGCCCCAGTGGAGCTGGGGCTTTCTTT,CASSGPSGAGAFF
TRBJ2-5,NA,TRBV12-3/TRBV12-4,once,TGTGCCAGCAGTTTCAGAGAGACCCAGTACTTC,CASSFRETQYF
TRBJ1-2,NA,TRBV11-3,NA,TGTGCCAGCAGCTTAGTCAGGTCCTATGGCTACACCTTC,CASSLVRSYGYTF
TRBJ1-1,TRBD1,TRBV30,NA,TGTGCCTGGACCCGACAGGGCGACACTGAAGCTTTCTTT,CAWTRQGDTEAFF
TRBJ2-2,TRBD2,TRBV4-3,NA,TGCGCCAGCAGCAATGGCGGGGGAGACATGAACACCGGGGAGCTGTTTTTT,CASSNGGGDMNTGELFF
TRBJ2-7,NA,TRBV2,NA,TGTGCCAGCAGTGTGGAGAACTCCTACGAGCAGTACTTC,CASSVENSYEQYF
TRBJ1-1,NA,TRBV5-4,NA,TGTGCCAGCAGCTTACAGGGAGGGGACACTGAAGCTTTCTTT,CASSLQGGDTEAFF
TRBJ1-6,NA,TRBV30,NA,TGTGCCTGGAGTACCCGGAGCTCCTATAATTCACCCCTCCACTTT,CAWSTRSSYNSPLHF
TRBJ1-5,TRBD1,TRBV6-2/TRBV6-3,NA,TGTGCCAGCAGTTACTCTGCAGGGGGCGCCCAGCATTTT,CASSYSAGGAQHF
TRBJ1-3,NA,TRBV15,NA,TGTGCCACCAGCAGAGATCTGCAGCAGGGTCGAAGCTGGAGGGGCAGGGACACCATATATTTT,CATSRDLQQGRSWRGRDTIYF
TRBJ1-5,NA,TRBV24-1,NA,TGTGCCACCAGTGATCCGCGTCGGGGAAGCAATCAGCCCCAGCATTTT,CATSDPRRGSNQPQHF
TRBJ2-3,NA,TRBV21-1,once,TGTGCCAGACAAAGGCAGGACACCAACGTAACGGATACGCAGTATTTT,CARQRQDTNVTDTQYF
TRBJ1-2,TRBD1,TRBV5-6,few,TGTGCCAGCAGCTTGGCAGGGGGTCATGGCTACACCTTC,CASSLAGGHGYTF